The clone carrying this TCR beta chain was detected once. Its antigen is undetermined. Every bulk PBMC sample received the same 350 ng of DNA. The repertoire was sequenced with immunoSEQ multiplex PCR; TCRdb's copy has only in-frame clones and lacks some. The sample gives about 6,900 clones, approximately 81% of which show up once; 5.2% is in the top ten. This sample was included in a study of blood T cell dynamics during melanoma immunotherapy. Study background: Metastatic melanoma patients received first-line pembrolizumab or nivolumab plus ipilimumab.

Stated time point: week 3, after first cycle of checkpoint inhibitor. Study outcomes and limitations: Whether repertoire-driving clones were melanoma-specific could not be determined. PBMC repertoires of eventual disease-control patients split at W3 into clonality or diversity gains.

CDR3 length: 13 residues. Germline V CDR1 and CDR2: SGHRS, YFSETQ. V lost 4 bases to trimming and J lost 5 bases; unmatched junction nucleotides: 0. The V call is TRBV5-1, the J call TRBJ1-4, with TRBD1 identical over 9 bases. The sequenced sample was blood, obtained from a patient treated with checkpoint blockade. The TCR was taken from a human donor with melanoma. DNA for the CDR3: TGCGCCAGCAGCGGACAGGGGAATGAAAAACTGTTTTTT. Amino acids: CASSGQGNEKLFF. The whole variable domain, filled in from reference TRBV5-1 and TRBJ1-4, reads KAGVTQTPRYLIKTRGQQVTLSCSPISGHRSVSWYQQTPGQGLQFLFEYFSETQRNKGNFPGRFSGRQFSNSRSEMNVSTLELGDSALYLCASSGQGNEKLFFGSGTQLSVL.